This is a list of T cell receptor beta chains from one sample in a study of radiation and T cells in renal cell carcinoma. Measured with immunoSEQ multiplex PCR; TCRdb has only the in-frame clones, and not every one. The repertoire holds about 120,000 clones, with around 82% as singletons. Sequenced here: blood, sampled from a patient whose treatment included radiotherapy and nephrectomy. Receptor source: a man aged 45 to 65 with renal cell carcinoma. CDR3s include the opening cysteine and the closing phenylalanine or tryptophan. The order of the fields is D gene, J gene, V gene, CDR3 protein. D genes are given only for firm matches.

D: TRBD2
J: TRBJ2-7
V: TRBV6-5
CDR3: CASSDGRAHEQYF

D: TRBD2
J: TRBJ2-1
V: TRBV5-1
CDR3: CASSPSLAGVGNEQFF

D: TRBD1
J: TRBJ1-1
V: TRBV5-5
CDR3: CASSRTGGGMNTEAFF

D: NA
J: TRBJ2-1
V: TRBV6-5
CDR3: CASSYEGLDEQFF

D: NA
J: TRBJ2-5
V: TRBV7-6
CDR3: CASSFLSSQETQYF

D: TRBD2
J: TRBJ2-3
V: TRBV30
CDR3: CAWATSGSADTQYF

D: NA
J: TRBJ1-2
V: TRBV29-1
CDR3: CSVGGGLGYTF

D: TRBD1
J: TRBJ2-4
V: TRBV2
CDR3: CASSSSPPGQGILAKNIQYF

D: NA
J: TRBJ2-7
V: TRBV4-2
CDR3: CASSQEAAFGSYEQYF

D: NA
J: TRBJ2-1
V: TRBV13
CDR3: CASSLGGSNNEQFF

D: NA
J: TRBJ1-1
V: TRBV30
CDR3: CAVSRDTEAFF

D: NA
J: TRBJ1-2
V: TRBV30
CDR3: CAWSGGGTSNYGYTF

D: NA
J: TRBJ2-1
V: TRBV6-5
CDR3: CASSYSFFSLRNEQFF

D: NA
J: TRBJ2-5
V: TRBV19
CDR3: CASSIDPQDQETQYF

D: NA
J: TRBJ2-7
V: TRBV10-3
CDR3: CATAQGSYEQYF

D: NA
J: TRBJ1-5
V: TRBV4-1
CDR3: CASSHGGTEADLGNQPQHF

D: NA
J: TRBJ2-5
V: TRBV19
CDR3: CASSTRQGLQETQYF

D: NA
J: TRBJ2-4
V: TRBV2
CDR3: CASSDRKLIAKNIQYF

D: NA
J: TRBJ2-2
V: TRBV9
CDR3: CASSESRELRNTGELFF

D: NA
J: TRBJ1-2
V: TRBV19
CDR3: CASSIVAGNNYGYTF

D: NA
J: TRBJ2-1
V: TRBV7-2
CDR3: CASSWPGTRGNEQFF

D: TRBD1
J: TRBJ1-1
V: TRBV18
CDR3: CASSPTLTGTNTEAFF

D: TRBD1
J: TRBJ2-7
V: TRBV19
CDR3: CASRDPGTGIGSYEQYF

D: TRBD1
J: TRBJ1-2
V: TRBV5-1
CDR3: CASNSGQGQGGYTF

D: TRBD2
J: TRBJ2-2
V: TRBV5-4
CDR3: CASSGRAGEGTGELFF

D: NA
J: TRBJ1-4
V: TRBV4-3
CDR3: CASSIRPAAGHEKLFF

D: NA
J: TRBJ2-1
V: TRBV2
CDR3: CASIPGAPYNEQFF

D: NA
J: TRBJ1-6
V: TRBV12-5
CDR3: CASGFGPTAISNSPLHF

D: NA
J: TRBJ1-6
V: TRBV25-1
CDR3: CASSHISSYNSPLHF

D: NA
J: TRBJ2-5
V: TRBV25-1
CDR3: CASSESGGSETQYF

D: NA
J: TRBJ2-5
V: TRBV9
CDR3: CASSATGQETQYF

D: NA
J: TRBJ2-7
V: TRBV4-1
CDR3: CASSQEASTSRTYEQYF

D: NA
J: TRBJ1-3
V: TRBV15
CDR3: CATSRDPRDGGRGNTIYF

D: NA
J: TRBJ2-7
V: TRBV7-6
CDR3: CASSPEQGTVWYGEQYF

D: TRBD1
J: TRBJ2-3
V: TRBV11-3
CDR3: CASSRRQGLTDTQYF

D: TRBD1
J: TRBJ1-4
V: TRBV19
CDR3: CASSTRQGSNEKLFF

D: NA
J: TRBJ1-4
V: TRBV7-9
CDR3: CASSRPFGINDEKLFF

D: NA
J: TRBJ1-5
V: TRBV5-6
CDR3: CASSLWGQPQHF

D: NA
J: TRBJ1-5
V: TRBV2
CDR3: CASRRTSLADQPQHF

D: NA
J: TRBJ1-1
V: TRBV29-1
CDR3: CSGGRMNTEAFF